This TCR beta chain emerged from a study of blood T cells in healthy people across ages. Trimming cost V 0 bases and J 4 bases; bases outside gene matches: 5. The germline V gene encodes CDR1 SEHNR and CDR2 FQNEAQ (reference sequence). CDR3 length: 15 residues. For the second PCR, which ran for about 6 to 12 cycles, a sample-barcoded 5' primer and a J-beta primer mix were used. TCRdb passed the 5' RACE reads through MiXCR, listing each CDR3 protein once. The repertoire holds roughly 1.5 million distinct CDR3 sequences, with 40% to 45% as singletons. The rearrangement uses TRBV7-9 and TRBJ1-1; 7 bases fit TRBD1. This receptor was taken from a woman between 18 and 29 years old in good health. Sequencing was performed on blood. The CDR3 DNA reads as TGTGCCAGCAGCTTAGCGTCGACAGGGATCACTGAAGCTTTCTTT. This gives the protein CASSLASTGITEAFF.